This is a list of T cell receptor beta chains from one sample in a study of T-cell reconstitution after alpha-beta-depleted transplantation in children. TCRdb independently ran MiXCR on the PCR reads; one entry per CDR3 protein. The profile covers 610,000 or so distinct CDR3 sequences, with 27% appearing a single time and 30% to 40% taken by the ten largest. Sequences were derived from PBMCs, sampled before TCRalphabeta/CD19-depleted stem cell transplant. The receptors shown here come from a boy less than two years old with Wiskott-Aldrich syndrome, due to receive a stem cell transplant. CDR3s include the opening cysteine and the closing phenylalanine or tryptophan. A D gene is named only where the DNA matches it firmly. Some rows have no size entry. The others give once, few or many, or a class for an expanded clone.

v_call: TRBV5-1; cdr3_length: 18; clone_size: few; d_call: TRBD2; j_call: TRBJ2-7; cdr3_aa: CASSSPGTSGIPIYEQYF; cdr3_nt: TGCGCCAGCAGCTCCCCCGGGACTAGCGGGATCCCCATCTACGAGCAGTACTTC
v_call: TRBV2; cdr3_length: 15; clone_size: few; d_call: -; j_call: TRBJ2-7; cdr3_aa: CASSEGGSPSYEQYF; cdr3_nt: TGTGCCAGCAGTGAAGGAGGGTCTCCCTCCTACGAGCAGTACTTC
v_call: TRBV5-1; cdr3_length: 16; clone_size: -; d_call: -; j_call: TRBJ1-4; cdr3_aa: CASSLGHQATNEKLFF; cdr3_nt: TGCGCCAGCAGCTTGGGCCACCAAGCAACTAATGAAAAACTGTTTTTT
v_call: TRBV30; cdr3_length: 12; clone_size: -; d_call: -; j_call: TRBJ2-3; cdr3_aa: CAWKFSTDTQYF; cdr3_nt: TGTGCCTGGAAGTTTAGTACAGATACGCAGTATTTT
v_call: TRBV20-1; cdr3_length: 16; clone_size: -; d_call: TRBD2; j_call: TRBJ2-7; cdr3_aa: CSARDRSGSSSYEQYF; cdr3_nt: TGCAGTGCTAGAGATAGGAGCGGGAGCTCATCCTACGAGCAGTACTTC
v_call: TRBV6-5; cdr3_length: 17; clone_size: -; d_call: TRBD2; j_call: TRBJ2-1; cdr3_aa: CASSYRGLAGTYNEQFF; cdr3_nt: TGTGCCAGCAGTTACCGGGGACTAGCGGGAACCTACAATGAGCAGTTCTTC
v_call: TRBV12-3/TRBV12-4; cdr3_length: 14; clone_size: few; d_call: -; j_call: TRBJ2-2; cdr3_aa: CASSLLASTGELFF; cdr3_nt: TGTGCCAGCAGTTTACTAGCAAGCACCGGGGAGCTGTTTTTT
v_call: TRBV28; cdr3_length: 12; clone_size: few; d_call: -; j_call: TRBJ2-5; cdr3_aa: CASSLVHETQYF; cdr3_nt: TGTGCCAGCAGTTTGGTTCACGAGACCCAGTACTTC
v_call: TRBV5-1; cdr3_length: 15; clone_size: many; d_call: -; j_call: TRBJ2-1; cdr3_aa: CASSLGGVSYNEQFF; cdr3_nt: TGCGCCAGCAGCTTGGGCGGGGTTTCCTACAATGAGCAGTTCTTC
v_call: TRBV5-1; cdr3_length: 16; clone_size: few; d_call: TRBD1; j_call: TRBJ1-2; cdr3_aa: CASSSAATFRTGGYTF; cdr3_nt: TGCGCCAGCAGCTCGGCGGCGACCTTTCGGACAGGGGGCTACACCTTC
v_call: TRBV5-5; cdr3_length: 16; clone_size: -; d_call: TRBD2; j_call: TRBJ2-1; cdr3_aa: CASSLGLGPISLEQFF; cdr3_nt: TGTGCCAGCAGCCTAGGACTAGGGCCCATAAGTCTTGAGCAGTTCTTC
v_call: TRBV5-1; cdr3_length: 15; clone_size: -; d_call: -; j_call: TRBJ2-5; cdr3_aa: CASSLRVAVQETQYF; cdr3_nt: TGCGCCAGCAGCCTTCGGGTAGCGGTCCAAGAGACCCAGTACTTC
v_call: TRBV7-2; cdr3_length: 13; clone_size: few; d_call: -; j_call: TRBJ1-2; cdr3_aa: CASSSADLTGYTF; cdr3_nt: TGTGCCAGCAGCTCCGCCGATCTCACTGGCTACACCTTC
v_call: TRBV5-1; cdr3_length: 11; clone_size: few; d_call: -; j_call: TRBJ2-7; cdr3_aa: CASSLRGTRYF; cdr3_nt: TGCGCCAGCAGCTTGCGCGGGACCCGGTACTTC
v_call: TRBV5-1; cdr3_length: 13; clone_size: few; d_call: -; j_call: TRBJ2-3; cdr3_aa: CASSSSRTDTQYF; cdr3_nt: TGCGCCAGCAGCTCTAGTCGCACAGATACGCAGTATTTT
v_call: TRBV5-1; cdr3_length: 13; clone_size: few; d_call: -; j_call: TRBJ1-2; cdr3_aa: CASSGGRDHGYTF; cdr3_nt: TGCGCCAGCAGCGGCGGCAGGGATCATGGCTACACCTTC
v_call: TRBV12-3/TRBV12-4; cdr3_length: 14; clone_size: few; d_call: TRBD1; j_call: TRBJ1-5; cdr3_aa: CASSPTGALQPQHF; cdr3_nt: TGTGCCAGCAGCCCGACAGGGGCCCTTCAGCCCCAGCATTTT
v_call: TRBV5-1; cdr3_length: 14; clone_size: -; d_call: TRBD1; j_call: TRBJ2-7; cdr3_aa: CARSFGTGGYEQYF; cdr3_nt: TGCGCCCGCAGCTTCGGGACAGGGGGCTACGAGCAGTACTTC
v_call: TRBV7-8; cdr3_length: 18; clone_size: few; d_call: TRBD2; j_call: TRBJ2-1; cdr3_aa: CASSPREGPMASYNEQFF; cdr3_nt: TGTGCCAGCAGCCCTAGGGAGGGGCCGATGGCCTCCTACAATGAGCAGTTCTTC
v_call: TRBV6-1; cdr3_length: 10; clone_size: -; d_call: -; j_call: TRBJ2-1; cdr3_aa: CASSVDEQFF; cdr3_nt: TGTGCCAGCAGCGTCGATGAGCAGTTCTTC
v_call: TRBV18; cdr3_length: 17; clone_size: -; d_call: TRBD1; j_call: TRBJ2-1; cdr3_aa: CASSPRARDSGYNEQFF; cdr3_nt: TGTGCCAGCTCACCACGGGCCCGGGACAGTGGGTACAATGAGCAGTTCTTC
v_call: TRBV12-3/TRBV12-4; cdr3_length: 15; clone_size: few; d_call: TRBD1; j_call: TRBJ2-7; cdr3_aa: CASSLDRGLPHEQYF; cdr3_nt: TGTGCCAGCAGTTTAGACAGGGGGCTTCCCCACGAGCAGTACTTC
v_call: TRBV10-3; cdr3_length: 13; clone_size: -; d_call: -; j_call: TRBJ2-7; cdr3_aa: CAISERQTDEQYF; cdr3_nt: TGTGCCATCAGTGAACGTCAGACCGACGAGCAGTACTTC
v_call: TRBV5-5; cdr3_length: 16; clone_size: few; d_call: TRBD2; j_call: TRBJ2-4; cdr3_aa: CASSLFLAGGGDIQYF; cdr3_nt: TGTGCCAGCAGCTTGTTCCTAGCGGGAGGAGGAGACATTCAGTACTTC
v_call: TRBV6-5; cdr3_length: 15; clone_size: -; d_call: -; j_call: TRBJ2-1; cdr3_aa: CASSYLIAPGNEQFF; cdr3_nt: TGTGCCAGCAGTTACCTGATAGCTCCGGGCAATGAGCAGTTCTTC
v_call: TRBV27; cdr3_length: 12; clone_size: -; d_call: -; j_call: TRBJ2-7; cdr3_aa: CDWGTPNYEQYF; cdr3_nt: TGTGATTGGGGGACCCCTAACTACGAGCAGTACTTC
v_call: TRBV5-1; cdr3_length: 15; clone_size: -; d_call: TRBD2; j_call: TRBJ2-7; cdr3_aa: CASSRGTSVSYEQYF; cdr3_nt: TGCGCCAGCAGCCGCGGGACTAGCGTCTCCTACGAGCAGTACTTC
v_call: TRBV11-2; cdr3_length: 12; clone_size: -; d_call: -; j_call: TRBJ2-7; cdr3_aa: CASSPRFGGQYF; cdr3_nt: TGTGCCAGCAGCCCCCGTTTTGGAGGGCAGTACTTC
v_call: TRBV12-3/TRBV12-4; cdr3_length: 13; clone_size: few; d_call: TRBD1; j_call: TRBJ1-5; cdr3_aa: CASSRDRLQPQHF; cdr3_nt: TGTGCCAGCAGCCGGGACAGATTACAGCCCCAGCATTTT
v_call: TRBV5-1; cdr3_length: 14; clone_size: -; d_call: TRBD1; j_call: TRBJ2-7; cdr3_aa: CASSLGTGSNEQYF; cdr3_nt: TGCGCCAGCAGCTTGGGGACAGGGTCCAACGAGCAGTACTTC
v_call: TRBV5-1; cdr3_length: 15; clone_size: -; d_call: TRBD1; j_call: TRBJ1-4; cdr3_aa: CPSSFQGAANEKLFF; cdr3_nt: TGCCCCAGCAGCTTCCAGGGGGCGGCTAATGAAAAACTGTTTTTT
v_call: TRBV20-1; cdr3_length: 15; clone_size: few; d_call: -; j_call: TRBJ1-6; cdr3_aa: CSARVKAASNSPLHF; cdr3_nt: TGCAGTGCTAGAGTAAAGGCAGCGTCCAATTCACCCCTCCACTTT
v_call: TRBV30; cdr3_length: 16; clone_size: -; d_call: -; j_call: TRBJ1-2; cdr3_aa: CAWSERTGPSNYGYTF; cdr3_nt: TGTGCCTGGAGCGAGCGAACAGGGCCCTCTAACTATGGCTACACCTTC
v_call: TRBV5-1; cdr3_length: 17; clone_size: once; d_call: -; j_call: TRBJ1-6; cdr3_aa: CASSSDMNRAGNSPLHF; cdr3_nt: TGCGCCAGCAGCTCCGACATGAACAGGGCCGGGAATTCACCCCTCCACTTT
v_call: TRBV24-1; cdr3_length: 14; clone_size: -; d_call: -; j_call: TRBJ2-7; cdr3_aa: CATSDSSRGYEQYF; cdr3_nt: TGTGCCACCAGTGATTCTAGTAGGGGCTACGAGCAGTACTTC
v_call: TRBV14; cdr3_length: 16; clone_size: -; d_call: TRBD2; j_call: TRBJ2-5; cdr3_aa: CASSQGLTSGRETQYF; cdr3_nt: TGTGCCAGCAGCCAAGGCCTGACTAGCGGGAGGGAGACCCAGTACTTC
v_call: TRBV5-1; cdr3_length: 17; clone_size: -; d_call: -; j_call: TRBJ2-1; cdr3_aa: CASSLIYSMISYNEQFF; cdr3_nt: TGCGCCAGCAGCTTGATCTACTCAATGATCTCCTACAATGAGCAGTTCTTC
v_call: TRBV20-1; cdr3_length: 14; clone_size: few; d_call: -; j_call: TRBJ2-3; cdr3_aa: CSAFPRGSTDTQYF; cdr3_nt: TGCAGTGCTTTCCCGAGAGGGAGCACAGATACGCAGTATTTT
v_call: TRBV5-1; cdr3_length: 20; clone_size: -; d_call: TRBD2; j_call: TRBJ2-7; cdr3_aa: CASSGDQLPGGRISSYEQYF; cdr3_nt: TGCGCCAGCAGCGGCGACCAACTCCCAGGCGGGAGGATCTCCTCCTACGAGCAGTACTTC
v_call: TRBV20-1; cdr3_length: 15; clone_size: -; d_call: TRBD2; j_call: TRBJ2-3; cdr3_aa: CRARPPTSVTNTQYF; cdr3_nt: TGCAGGGCCCGGCCGCCGACTAGCGTCACAAATACGCAGTATTTT
v_call: TRBV4-1; cdr3_length: 15; clone_size: -; d_call: -; j_call: TRBJ2-5; cdr3_aa: CASSKRDAKQETQYF; cdr3_nt: TGCGCCAGCAGCAAACGGGACGCTAAACAAGAGACCCAGTACTTC
v_call: TRBV5-1; cdr3_length: 16; clone_size: -; d_call: -; j_call: TRBJ2-1; cdr3_aa: CASSLEQGRTYNEQFF; cdr3_nt: TGCGCCAGCAGCTTGGAGCAGGGGAGGACCTACAATGAGCAGTTCTTC
v_call: TRBV5-1; cdr3_length: 15; clone_size: few; d_call: TRBD2; j_call: TRBJ2-5; cdr3_aa: CASSLSAGGVETQYF; cdr3_nt: TGCGCCAGCAGCTTGTCGGCGGGAGGGGTAGAGACCCAGTACTTC
v_call: TRBV13; cdr3_length: 13; clone_size: -; d_call: -; j_call: TRBJ2-5; cdr3_aa: CARGPPSRGTQYF; cdr3_nt: TGTGCCAGGGGCCCCCCATCCAGGGGGACCCAGTACTTC
v_call: TRBV28; cdr3_length: 15; clone_size: few; d_call: TRBD2; j_call: TRBJ2-7; cdr3_aa: CASSLLGGKGYEQYF; cdr3_nt: TGTGCCAGCAGTTTATTGGGGGGGAAGGGGTACGAGCAGTACTTC
v_call: TRBV15; cdr3_length: 16; clone_size: few; d_call: -; j_call: TRBJ2-7; cdr3_aa: CATSRREAGANYEQYF; cdr3_nt: TGTGCCACCAGCAGACGAGAGGCAGGGGCGAATTACGAGCAGTACTTC
v_call: TRBV7-9; cdr3_length: 16; clone_size: -; d_call: TRBD1; j_call: TRBJ1-3; cdr3_aa: CASSPRGASSGNTIYF; cdr3_nt: TGTGCCAGCAGCCCCAGGGGGGCGAGCTCTGGAAACACCATATATTTT
v_call: TRBV7-6; cdr3_length: 13; clone_size: -; d_call: -; j_call: TRBJ2-3; cdr3_aa: CASSELNTDTQYF; cdr3_nt: TGTGCCAGCAGCGAACTGAACACAGATACGCAGTATTTT
v_call: TRBV5-1; cdr3_length: 14; clone_size: -; d_call: -; j_call: TRBJ2-2; cdr3_aa: CASSLDVGPGELFF; cdr3_nt: TGCGCCAGCAGCTTGGATGTGGGTCCCGGGGAGCTGTTTTTT
v_call: TRBV24-1; cdr3_length: 17; clone_size: -; d_call: TRBD2; j_call: TRBJ2-1; cdr3_aa: CATSDFYAGGSYNEQFF; cdr3_nt: TGTGCCACCAGTGATTTTTATGCGGGAGGCAGCTACAATGAGCAGTTCTTC
v_call: TRBV7-2; cdr3_length: 13; clone_size: many; d_call: -; j_call: TRBJ2-5; cdr3_aa: CASSLAPRETQYF; cdr3_nt: TGTGCCAGCAGCTTGGCACCCAGAGAGACCCAGTACTTC
v_call: TRBV5-1; cdr3_length: 14; clone_size: -; d_call: -; j_call: TRBJ2-5; cdr3_aa: CASSLVEWEETQYF; cdr3_nt: TGCGCCAGCAGCTTGGTTGAGTGGGAAGAGACCCAGTACTTC
v_call: TRBV19; cdr3_length: 12; clone_size: few; d_call: -; j_call: TRBJ2-1; cdr3_aa: CATGLLDNEQFF; cdr3_nt: TGTGCCACCGGACTACTCGACAATGAGCAGTTCTTC
v_call: TRBV19; cdr3_length: 14; clone_size: -; d_call: -; j_call: TRBJ2-7; cdr3_aa: CASSGDIRGYEQYF; cdr3_nt: TGTGCCAGTAGCGGGGACATCCGGGGCTACGAGCAGTACTTC
v_call: TRBV20-1; cdr3_length: 15; clone_size: -; d_call: TRBD2; j_call: TRBJ2-5; cdr3_aa: CSARGRGLAGETQYF; cdr3_nt: TGCAGTGCTAGGGGGCGGGGACTAGCGGGAGAGACCCAGTACTTC
v_call: TRBV7-2; cdr3_length: 17; clone_size: many; d_call: TRBD2; j_call: TRBJ2-1; cdr3_aa: CASSLGLAGGRYNEQFF; cdr3_nt: TGTGCCAGCAGCCTCGGACTAGCGGGAGGACGCTACAATGAGCAGTTCTTC